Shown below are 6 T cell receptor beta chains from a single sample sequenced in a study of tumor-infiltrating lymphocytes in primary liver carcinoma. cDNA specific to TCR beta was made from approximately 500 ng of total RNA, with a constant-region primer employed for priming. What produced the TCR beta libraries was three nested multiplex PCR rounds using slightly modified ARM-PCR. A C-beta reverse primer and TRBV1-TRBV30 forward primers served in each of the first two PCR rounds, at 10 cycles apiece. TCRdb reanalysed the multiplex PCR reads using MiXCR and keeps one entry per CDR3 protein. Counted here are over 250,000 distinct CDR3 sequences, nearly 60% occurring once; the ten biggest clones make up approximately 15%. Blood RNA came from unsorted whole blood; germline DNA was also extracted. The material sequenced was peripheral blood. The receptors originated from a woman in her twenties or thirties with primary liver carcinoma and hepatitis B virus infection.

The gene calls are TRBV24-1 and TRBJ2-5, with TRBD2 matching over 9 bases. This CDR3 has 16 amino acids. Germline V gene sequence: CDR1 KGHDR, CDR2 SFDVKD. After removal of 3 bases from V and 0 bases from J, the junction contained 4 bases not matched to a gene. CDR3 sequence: CATSDPGLAYQETQYF. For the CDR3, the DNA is TGTGCCACCAGTGATCCAGGACTAGCGTACCAAGAGACCCAGTACTTC.

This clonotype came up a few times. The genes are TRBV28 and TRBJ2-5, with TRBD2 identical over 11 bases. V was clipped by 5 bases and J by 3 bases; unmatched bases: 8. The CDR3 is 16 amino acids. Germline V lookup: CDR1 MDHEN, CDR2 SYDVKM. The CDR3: CASSRRRGLAEETQYF. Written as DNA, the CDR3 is TGTGCCAGCAGTCGCCGGAGGGGACTAGCGGAAGAGACCCAGTACTTC. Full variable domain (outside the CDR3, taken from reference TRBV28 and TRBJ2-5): DVKVTQSSRYLVKRTGEKVFLECVQDMDHENMFWYRQDPGLGLRLIYFSYDVKMKEKGDIPEGYSVSREKKERFSLILESASTNQTSMYLCASSRRRGLAEETQYFGPGTRLLVL.

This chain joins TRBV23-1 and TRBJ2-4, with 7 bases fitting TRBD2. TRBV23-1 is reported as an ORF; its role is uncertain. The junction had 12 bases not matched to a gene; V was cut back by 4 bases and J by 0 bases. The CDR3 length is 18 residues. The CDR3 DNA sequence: TGCGCCAGCAGTCTCAAAGCGGGAAAGAATCTAGCCAAAAACATTCAGTACTTC. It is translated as CASSLKAGKNLAKNIQYF.

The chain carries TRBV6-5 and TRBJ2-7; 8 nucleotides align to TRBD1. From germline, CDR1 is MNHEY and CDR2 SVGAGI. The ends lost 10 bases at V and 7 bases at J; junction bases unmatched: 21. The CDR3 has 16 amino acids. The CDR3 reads CANSPGKTGVGGEQYF. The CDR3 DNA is TGTGCCAACAGCCCCGGCAAGACAGGGGTGGGGGGTGAGCAGTACTTC.

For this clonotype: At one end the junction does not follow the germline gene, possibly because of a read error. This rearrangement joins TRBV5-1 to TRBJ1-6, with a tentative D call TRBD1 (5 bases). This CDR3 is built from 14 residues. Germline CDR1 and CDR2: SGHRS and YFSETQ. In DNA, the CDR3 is TGCACCAGCAGCTTCAGGGATCCCAATTCACCCCTCCACTTT. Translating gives CTSSFRDPNSPLHF. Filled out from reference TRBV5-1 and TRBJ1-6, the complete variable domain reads KAGVTQTPRYLIKTRGQQVTLSCSPISGHRSVSWYQQTPGQGLQFLFEYFSETQRNKGNFPGRFSGRQFSNSRSEMNVSTLELGDSALYLCTSSFRDPNSPLHFGNGTRLTVT.

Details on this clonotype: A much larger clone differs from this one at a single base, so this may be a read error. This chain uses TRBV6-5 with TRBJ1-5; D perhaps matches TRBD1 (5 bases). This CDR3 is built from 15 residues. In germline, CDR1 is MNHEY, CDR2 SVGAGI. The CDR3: CAGSRRRDGNQPQHF. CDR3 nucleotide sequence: TGTGCCGGCAGCCGCCGCCGGGACGGAAATCAGCCCCAGCATTTT.